This T cell receptor beta chain was sequenced during a study of regulatory T cells in long-lasting Graves disease. Time point in this sample: newly diagnosed GD, antithyroid drugs for less than 3 months. Preparation of the TCR library used RNA extracted from PBMCs. Patients of an endocrinology department in Xi'an, China, were included. Investigators prepared the TCR beta libraries by applying iRepertoire HTBI primers and Arm-PCR of CDR3 regions. TCRdb redid the calling of the multiplex PCR reads with MiXCR, one entry per CDR3 protein. Of around 400,000 distinct CDR3 sequences detected, 15% appear once; the ten largest clones hold approximately 7.8%. This CDR3 has 15 residues. J gave up 1 base and V 3 bases, and 3 bases lay outside the gene matches. In germline, CDR1 is LGHNA, CDR2 YSLEER. The same sample was also studied in work on T cells in Graves' hyperthyroidism and ophthalmopathy.

The rearrangement uses TRBV4-3 and TRBJ2-3; 8 nucleotides agree with TRBD2. Here the sequenced sample was peripheral blood mononuclear cells (PBMCs), taken at new diagnosis, from a patient treated with antithyroid drugs. This receptor was taken from a middle-aged woman with Graves disease. The CDR3 DNA reads as TGCGCCAGCAGCCATGGACTAGCCCGCACAGATACGCAGTATTTT. Its protein is CASSHGLARTDTQYF.